The following is a TCR beta chain sequence with its context. Its antigen is currently unknown. The data were obtained in a study of T cell responses to AZD1222 COVID-19 vaccine. General observations from the study: Vaccine-associated CD4 TCRs spanned spike, dominant at 160-218 and 743-854. In all cases, repertoires were sampled only after the peak T cell response.

The CDR3 runs to 13 residues. V was shortened by 2 bases and J by 6 bases, with 10 bases between the two germline ends. Only in-frame clones appear in the TCRdb table, and some are missing; sequencing was by immunoSEQ multiplex PCR. This sample has about 140,000 clones; just under 95% occur once, and the top ten carry around 6.5%. The chain joins TRBV12-3 or TRBV12-4 to TRBJ1-1; weak D call: TRBD1 (5 bases). The starting material was peripheral blood, obtained 28 days after the second AZD1222 dose. This clonotype originated in an adult who received the AZD1222 COVID-19 vaccine. DNA of the CDR3: TGTGCCAGCAGTTTAAGGGGTGATCCTGAAGCTTTCTTT. Translation gives CASSLRGDPEAFF.